This T cell receptor (beta chain) was recovered during a study of Tregs in tolerant kidney transplant recipients. Sequencing used immunoSEQ multiplex PCR; TCRdb keeps in-frame clones, though not all of them. This table holds about 52,000 clones, 91% found once. Study findings and constraints: Donor-specific Treg expansion exceeded global Treg expansion in tolerant patients, suggesting antigen drive. Nucleotide sequences could not be compared across some patients' samples due to primer changes. Biological reproducibility was not directly addressed in this study. Expanding Tregs on activated donor B cells appeared to best identify donor-specific TCRbeta clones.

This clone was recorded once. What it binds is not known. Recipients received nonmyeloablative bone marrow transplants from related graft donors, with transient mixed chimerism. The sample was CD8+ T cells from blood (PBMCs), taken 24 months after the transplant. The TCR sequence derives from a human patient who received a combined kidney and bone marrow transplant. Some of these T cells may belong to the graft donor.

The CDR3 coding sequence is TGCAGCGTTGAGAGGCTAGCGGGGTTTGGGCCCAATGAGCAGTTCTTC. This gives the protein CSVERLAGFGPNEQFF. This chain joins TRBV29-1 and TRBJ2-1, with 9 bases matching TRBD2. Losses at the gene ends were 3 bases for V and 6 bases for J; bases not matched to a gene: 12. The CDR3 is 16 amino acids. Germline CDR1 SQVTM, CDR2 ANQGSEA.